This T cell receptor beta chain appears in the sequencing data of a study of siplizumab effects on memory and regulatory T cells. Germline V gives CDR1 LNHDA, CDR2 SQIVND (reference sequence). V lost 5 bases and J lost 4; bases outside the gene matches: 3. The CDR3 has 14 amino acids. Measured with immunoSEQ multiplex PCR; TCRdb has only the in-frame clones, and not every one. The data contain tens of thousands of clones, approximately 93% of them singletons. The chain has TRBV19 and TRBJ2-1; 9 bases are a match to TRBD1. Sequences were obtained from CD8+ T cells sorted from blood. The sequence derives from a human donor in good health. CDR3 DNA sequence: TGTGCCAGTAGTCGACAGGGGGGGTACAATGAGCAGTTCTTC. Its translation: CASSRQGGYNEQFF.